The rows below give T cell receptor beta chains drawn from one sample of a study of PD-1 blockade in classical Hodgkin lymphoma. The data were produced by immunoSEQ multiplex PCR, yet TCRdb's version contains in-frame clones alone and is incomplete. This sample has approximately 93,000 clones; roughly 78% occur once, and the top ten carry 9.4%. The sample in question was peripheral blood mononuclear cells (PBMCs), obtained before the fourth cycle of nivolumab. The receptors come from a human donor with classical Hodgkin lymphoma. Both conserved end residues are part of each CDR3. Each record gives: clone size, V gene, D gene, J gene, CDR3 protein, CDR3 DNA. A D gene is named only where the DNA matches it firmly. Part of the rows lack a size; the others show once, few, many or a class for expanded clones.

size: NA
V: TRBV7-2
D: NA
J: TRBJ1-4
CDR3: CASSSRRGGVEKLFF
DNA: TGTGCCAGCAGCTCCCGCCGGGGAGGGGTCGAAAAACTGTTTTTT

size: NA
V: TRBV6-5
D: NA
J: TRBJ2-7
CDR3: CASSYSGQVRYEQYF
DNA: TGTGCCAGCAGTTATTCGGGACAAGTTCGCTACGAGCAGTACTTC

size: NA
V: TRBV10-3
D: NA
J: TRBJ1-4
CDR3: CAISVSRDGDEKLFF
DNA: TGTGCCATCAGTGTTAGCCGGGATGGAGATGAAAAACTGTTTTTT

size: NA
V: TRBV11-3
D: NA
J: TRBJ2-1
CDR3: CASSLDNEQFF
DNA: TGTGCCAGCAGCTTAGACAATGAGCAGTTCTTC

size: once
V: TRBV29-1
D: TRBD1
J: TRBJ2-7
CDR3: CSAEGQGGDYEQYF
DNA: TGCAGCGCTGAAGGACAGGGTGGTGACTACGAGCAGTACTTC

size: NA
V: TRBV6-4
D: TRBD1
J: TRBJ1-5
CDR3: CASSAGTGGGQPQHF
DNA: TGTGCCAGCAGTGCTGGGACAGGGGGTGGGCAGCCCCAGCATTTT

size: few
V: TRBV18
D: TRBD1
J: TRBJ1-1
CDR3: CASSGPGQGTRTEAFF
DNA: TGTGCCAGCTCAGGACCGGGACAGGGGACTAGGACTGAAGCTTTCTTT

size: NA
V: TRBV28
D: NA
J: TRBJ2-7
CDR3: CASSAPGEQYF
DNA: TGTGCCAGCAGTGCTCCGGGCGAGCAGTACTTC

size: NA
V: TRBV19
D: NA
J: TRBJ1-6
CDR3: CASSMGQGFYNSPLHF
DNA: TGTGCCAGTAGTATGGGGCAGGGGTTCTATAATTCACCCCTCCACTTT

size: NA
V: TRBV25-1
D: NA
J: TRBJ2-2
CDR3: CASSAPRGWGTGELFF
DNA: TGTGCCAGCAGTGCCCCACGAGGTTGGGGCACCGGGGAGCTGTTTTTT

size: NA
V: TRBV6-6
D: NA
J: TRBJ2-7
CDR3: CASSYPPEYEQYF
DNA: TGTGCCAGCAGTTACCCACCGGAGTACGAGCAGTACTTC

size: NA
V: TRBV1
D: NA
J: TRBJ2-1
CDR3: CTSSQDRGGTTNNEQFF
DNA: TGCACCAGCAGCCAAGATAGGGGAGGGACTACCAACAATGAGCAGTTCTTC

size: once
V: TRBV19
D: TRBD1
J: TRBJ1-1
CDR3: CASSPSDRANTEAFF
DNA: TGTGCCAGTAGTCCCTCGGACAGGGCGAACACTGAAGCTTTCTTT

size: NA
V: TRBV5-4
D: NA
J: TRBJ1-3
CDR3: CASSSDITDTIYF
DNA: TGTGCCAGCAGCTCAGACATTACGGACACCATATATTTT

size: NA
V: TRBV19
D: NA
J: TRBJ1-3
CDR3: CASSIEGVSGNTIYF
DNA: TGTGCCAGTAGTATAGAAGGAGTCTCTGGAAACACCATATATTTT

size: NA
V: TRBV4-1
D: TRBD1
J: TRBJ2-1
CDR3: CASSHLSATGVGEQFF
DNA: TGCGCCAGCAGCCACCTATCCGCCACAGGGGTCGGTGAGCAGTTCTTC

size: NA
V: TRBV6-1
D: NA
J: TRBJ1-1
CDR3: CASRYTQNTEAFF
DNA: TGTGCCAGCAGATATACCCAGAACACTGAAGCTTTCTTT

size: once
V: TRBV9
D: NA
J: TRBJ1-4
CDR3: CASSVSAGAGEKLFF
DNA: TGTGCCAGCAGCGTATCTGCAGGGGCGGGGGAAAAACTGTTTTTT

size: few
V: TRBV6-5
D: TRBD1
J: TRBJ2-7
CDR3: CASSYLGQGNEQYF
DNA: TGTGCCAGCAGTTACTTGGGACAGGGGAACGAGCAGTACTTC

size: NA
V: TRBV4-1
D: NA
J: TRBJ2-3
CDR3: CASSQDSGPKSTDTQYF
DNA: TGCGCCAGCAGCCAAGATAGTGGACCGAAAAGCACAGATACGCAGTATTTT

size: NA
V: TRBV2
D: NA
J: TRBJ2-7
CDR3: CASSAGTETYEQYF
DNA: TGTGCCAGCAGTGCCGGGACCGAGACCTACGAGCAGTACTTC

size: NA
V: TRBV5-4
D: TRBD1
J: TRBJ1-6
CDR3: CASSQGGNSPLHF
DNA: TGTGCCAGCAGCCAGGGGGGTAATTCACCCCTCCACTTT

size: NA
V: TRBV9
D: NA
J: TRBJ1-2
CDR3: CASSSPLDGFYYGYTF
DNA: TGTGCCAGCAGCTCCCCCCTAGACGGATTCTACTATGGCTACACCTTC

size: once
V: TRBV5-6
D: TRBD2
J: TRBJ2-1
CDR3: CASSFGRLAGEFF
DNA: TGTGCCAGCAGCTTCGGACGACTAGCGGGGGAGTTCTTC

size: few
V: TRBV19
D: TRBD1
J: TRBJ2-1
CDR3: CASSGTDLPYNEQFF
DNA: TGTGCCAGTAGCGGGACAGATCTACCCTACAATGAGCAGTTCTTC

size: NA
V: TRBV28
D: NA
J: TRBJ2-3
CDR3: CASSPQGVSGSTDTQYF
DNA: TGTGCCAGCAGTCCTCAGGGGGTTAGCGGCAGCACAGATACGCAGTATTTT

size: NA
V: TRBV19
D: NA
J: TRBJ1-1
CDR3: CASTPTGNTEAFF
DNA: TGTGCCAGTACCCCAACCGGAAACACTGAAGCTTTCTTT

size: NA
V: TRBV5-1
D: TRBD2
J: TRBJ2-4
CDR3: CASSLGLAGNIQYF
DNA: TGCGCCAGCAGCTTGGGACTAGCCGGGAACATTCAGTACTTC

size: NA
V: TRBV19
D: NA
J: TRBJ1-5
CDR3: CASSIDLGPEWPQHF
DNA: TGTGCCAGTAGTATAGATCTGGGTCCAGAGTGGCCCCAGCATTTT

size: NA
V: TRBV6-5
D: TRBD1
J: TRBJ2-7
CDR3: CASSKDRGLYEQYF
DNA: TGTGCCAGCAGTAAGGACAGGGGGCTGTACGAGCAGTACTTC

size: once
V: TRBV11-3
D: TRBD1
J: TRBJ2-6
CDR3: CASSAGTGKSGANVLTF
DNA: TGTGCCAGCAGCGCCGGGACAGGGAAAAGCGGGGCCAACGTCCTGACTTTC

size: NA
V: TRBV6-5
D: NA
J: TRBJ2-1
CDR3: CASSQRPYNEQFF
DNA: TGTGCCAGCAGCCAGCGACCCTACAATGAGCAGTTCTTC

size: many
V: TRBV1
D: NA
J: TRBJ2-7
CDR3: CTSSQDRPSGKVYF
DNA: TGCACCAGCAGCCAAGATCGGCCTAGCGGGAAGGTGTACTTC

size: NA
V: TRBV7-2
D: NA
J: TRBJ2-1
CDR3: CASSLGIVGNEQFF
DNA: TGTGCCAGCAGCTTAGGAATAGTAGGCAATGAGCAGTTCTTC

size: NA
V: TRBV6-6
D: NA
J: TRBJ1-1
CDR3: CASSYRRNTEAFF
DNA: TGTGCCAGCAGTTACAGACGGAACACTGAAGCTTTCTTT

size: NA
V: TRBV7-3
D: TRBD2
J: TRBJ2-2
CDR3: CASSQRRGDTGELFF
DNA: TGTGCCAGCAGCCAGAGGCGGGGGGACACCGGGGAGCTGTTTTTT

size: NA
V: TRBV5-1
D: NA
J: TRBJ2-7
CDR3: CASSLDGSVAYEQYF
DNA: TGCGCCAGCAGCTTGGACGGGTCGGTCGCCTACGAGCAGTACTTC

size: NA
V: TRBV6-5
D: TRBD1
J: TRBJ2-3
CDR3: CASSYTTGTDTQYF
DNA: TGTGCCAGCAGTTACACGACAGGGACAGATACGCAGTATTTT

size: NA
V: TRBV2
D: TRBD1
J: TRBJ2-5
CDR3: CASSVPGQGAKTQYF
DNA: TGTGCCAGCAGTGTCCCGGGACAGGGGGCGAAGACCCAGTACTTC

size: few
V: TRBV5-1
D: TRBD2
J: TRBJ2-1
CDR3: CASSTSKLAGGVNEQFF
DNA: TGCGCCAGCAGCACGTCTAAACTAGCGGGAGGGGTCAATGAGCAGTTCTTC

size: once
V: TRBV13
D: NA
J: TRBJ1-2
CDR3: CASSLKGVLYGYTF
DNA: TGTGCCAGCAGCTTAAAGGGTGTCTTATATGGCTACACCTTC

size: NA
V: TRBV7-2
D: NA
J: TRBJ1-3
CDR3: CASSLARPGGGNTIYF
DNA: TGTGCCAGCAGCTTAGCCCGCCCTGGAGGTGGAAACACCATATATTTT

size: once
V: TRBV27
D: TRBD2
J: TRBJ2-7
CDR3: CASRHSGQDEQYF
DNA: TGTGCCAGCAGACATAGCGGGCAGGACGAGCAGTACTTC

size: NA
V: TRBV7-3
D: NA
J: TRBJ1-1
CDR3: CASSFWRDSSPGFAEAFF
DNA: TGTGCCAGCAGCTTCTGGAGGGATTCCTCCCCAGGGTTCGCTGAAGCTTTCTTT

size: NA
V: TRBV7-2
D: NA
J: TRBJ1-1
CDR3: CASSSQGNTEAFF
DNA: TGTGCCAGCAGCTCACAGGGGAACACTGAAGCTTTCTTT

size: NA
V: TRBV7-6
D: TRBD2
J: TRBJ2-1
CDR3: CASSPSGGRYNEQFF
DNA: TGTGCCAGCAGCCCCAGCGGGGGTCGCTACAATGAGCAGTTCTTC

size: once
V: TRBV19
D: TRBD1
J: TRBJ1-1
CDR3: CASRDRETEAFF
DNA: TGTGCCAGTAGGGACAGGGAAACTGAAGCTTTCTTT

size: NA
V: TRBV29-1
D: NA
J: TRBJ1-2
CDR3: CSVGEDYGYTF
DNA: TGCAGCGTTGGGGAGGACTATGGCTACACCTTC

size: NA
V: TRBV19
D: NA
J: TRBJ2-7
CDR3: CASSMKRAGAYEQYF
DNA: TGTGCCAGTAGTATGAAGAGGGCAGGGGCCTACGAGCAGTACTTC

size: NA
V: TRBV29-1
D: TRBD1
J: TRBJ2-1
CDR3: CSVGNRDRDFF
DNA: TGCAGCGTTGGCAACCGGGACAGGGATTTCTTC

size: NA
V: TRBV6-5
D: NA
J: TRBJ2-7
CDR3: CASSLGGYLYEQYF
DNA: TGTGCCAGCAGTTTAGGGGGATATCTCTACGAGCAGTACTTC

size: NA
V: TRBV2
D: TRBD1
J: TRBJ1-6
CDR3: CASSETGQGNSPLHF
DNA: TGTGCCAGCAGTGAAACGGGACAGGGGAATTCACCCCTCCACTTT

size: NA
V: TRBV9
D: TRBD2
J: TRBJ2-5
CDR3: CASSALSSGQETQYF
DNA: TGTGCCAGCAGCGCCCTATCTAGCGGACAAGAGACCCAGTACTTC

size: once
V: TRBV28
D: NA
J: TRBJ1-1
CDR3: CASSFTGYTEAFF
DNA: TGTGCCAGCAGTTTTACAGGGTACACTGAAGCTTTCTTT

size: NA
V: TRBV7-9
D: NA
J: TRBJ1-5
CDR3: CASSSHRVEPQHF
DNA: TGTGCCAGCAGCTCACACAGGGTAGAGCCCCAGCATTTT

size: NA
V: TRBV28
D: NA
J: TRBJ2-5
CDR3: CASSIGHQQETQYF
DNA: TGTGCCAGCAGCATCGGACACCAACAAGAGACCCAGTACTTC

size: many
V: TRBV5-4
D: NA
J: TRBJ1-4
CDR3: CASSLGVGSILFF
DNA: TGTGCCAGCAGCTTGGGAGTGGGGTCGATTCTGTTTTTT